This T cell receptor beta chain originates from a study of blood T cell repertoires in COVID-19. Overall study: T cells, B-cell-depleted T cells, or PBMCs supplied cDNA or gDNA.

Germline V gene sequence: CDR1 KGHSH, CDR2 LQKENI. The CDR3 has 15 amino acids. V was shortened by 5 bases and J by 1 base, with 11 bases between the two germline ends. In the study's own analysis: Amplification from reference gene primers served as the basis for estimated nucleated cell counts. Measured with immunoSEQ multiplex PCR; TCRdb has only the in-frame clones, and not every one. V, J and clone size are those of that table, while D and trimming were read from the DNA. Seen here are 98,000 or so clones, about four fifths observed once, and the top ten hold 4% to 5.5%. The origin of this receptor is a man aged 60 to 75 with acute or convalescent COVID-19. Sequencing used peripheral blood. The chain carries TRBV18 and TRBJ2-2; weak D call: TRBD1 (6 bases). This CDR3 reads CASSTGTMNTGELFF. Here the CDR3 DNA reads TGTGCCAGCTCAACAGGGACCATGAACACCGGGGAGCTGTTTTTT.